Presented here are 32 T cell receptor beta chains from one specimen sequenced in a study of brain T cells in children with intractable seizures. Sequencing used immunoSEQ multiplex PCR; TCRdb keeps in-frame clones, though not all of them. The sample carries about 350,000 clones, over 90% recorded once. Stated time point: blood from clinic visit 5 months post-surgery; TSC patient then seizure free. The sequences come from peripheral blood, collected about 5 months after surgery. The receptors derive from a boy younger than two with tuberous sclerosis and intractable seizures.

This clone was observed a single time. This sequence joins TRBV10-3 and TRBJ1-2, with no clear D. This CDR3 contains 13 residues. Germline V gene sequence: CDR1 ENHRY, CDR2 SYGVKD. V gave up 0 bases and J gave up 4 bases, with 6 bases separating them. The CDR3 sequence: CAISESAVYGYTF. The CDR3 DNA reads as TGTGCCATCAGTGAGTCGGCAGTCTATGGCTACACCTTC.

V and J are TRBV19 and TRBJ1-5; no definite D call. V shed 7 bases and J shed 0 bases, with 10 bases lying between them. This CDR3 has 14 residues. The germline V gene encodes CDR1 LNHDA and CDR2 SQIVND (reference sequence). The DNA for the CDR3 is TGTGCCAGTACGGATAGGGTTAGCAATCAGCCCCAGCATTTT. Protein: CASTDRVSNQPQHF.

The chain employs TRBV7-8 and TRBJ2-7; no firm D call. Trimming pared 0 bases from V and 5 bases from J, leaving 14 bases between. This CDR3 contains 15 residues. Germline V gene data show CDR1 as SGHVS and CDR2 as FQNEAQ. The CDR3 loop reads CASSLAGWGRNEQYF. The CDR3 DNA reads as TGTGCCAGCAGCTTAGCGGGGTGGGGAAGGAACGAGCAGTACTTC. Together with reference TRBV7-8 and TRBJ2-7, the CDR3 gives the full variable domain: GAGVSQSPRYKVAKRGQDVALRCDPISGHVSLFWYQQALGQGPEFLTYFQNEAQLDKSGLPSDRFFAERPEGSVSTLKIQRTQQEDSAVYLCASSLAGWGRNEQYFGPGTRLTVT.

The CDR3: CASRVTSGPIDEQFF. The CDR3 nucleotides read TGTGCCAGCAGGGTGACTAGCGGGCCTATCGATGAGCAGTTCTTC. The V gene is TRBV5-5, the J gene TRBJ2-1, with 10 bases matching TRBD2. From germline, CDR1 is SGHKS and CDR2 YYEKEE (reference sequence). J gave up 8 bases and V 5 bases, and 10 bases lay outside the gene matches. This CDR3 comprises 15 residues.

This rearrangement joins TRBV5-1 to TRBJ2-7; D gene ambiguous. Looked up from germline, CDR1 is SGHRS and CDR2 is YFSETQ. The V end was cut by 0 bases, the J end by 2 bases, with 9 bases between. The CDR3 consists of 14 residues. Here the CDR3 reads CASSLVQKTYEQYF. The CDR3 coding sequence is TGCGCCAGCAGCTTGGTTCAGAAAACCTACGAGCAGTACTTC.

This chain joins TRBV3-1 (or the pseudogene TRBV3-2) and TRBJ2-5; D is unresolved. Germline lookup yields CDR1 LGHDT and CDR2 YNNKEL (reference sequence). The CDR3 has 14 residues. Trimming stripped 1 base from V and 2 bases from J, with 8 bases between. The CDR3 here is CASSQVQRQETQYF. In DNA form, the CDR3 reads TGTGCCAGCAGCCAAGTCCAGAGGCAAGAGACCCAGTACTTC.

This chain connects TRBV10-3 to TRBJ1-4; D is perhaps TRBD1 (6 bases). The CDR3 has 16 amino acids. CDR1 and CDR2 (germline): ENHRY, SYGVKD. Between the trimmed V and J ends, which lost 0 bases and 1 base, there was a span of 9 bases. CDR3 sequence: CAISESGRGTNEKLFF. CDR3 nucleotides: TGTGCCATCAGTGAGTCGGGCAGGGGAACTAATGAAAAACTGTTTTTT.

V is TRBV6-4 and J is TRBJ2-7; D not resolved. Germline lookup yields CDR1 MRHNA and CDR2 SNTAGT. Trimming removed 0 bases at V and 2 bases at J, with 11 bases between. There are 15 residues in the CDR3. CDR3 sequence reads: CASSDSLTVTYEQYF. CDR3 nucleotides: TGTGCCAGCAGTGACTCGTTAACGGTTACCTACGAGCAGTACTTC.

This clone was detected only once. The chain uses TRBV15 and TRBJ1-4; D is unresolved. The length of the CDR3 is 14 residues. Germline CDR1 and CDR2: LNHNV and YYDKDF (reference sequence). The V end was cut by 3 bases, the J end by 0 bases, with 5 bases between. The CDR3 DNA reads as TGTGCCACCAGCAGCGGGGCAACTAATGAAAAACTGTTTTTT. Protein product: CATSSGATNEKLFF.

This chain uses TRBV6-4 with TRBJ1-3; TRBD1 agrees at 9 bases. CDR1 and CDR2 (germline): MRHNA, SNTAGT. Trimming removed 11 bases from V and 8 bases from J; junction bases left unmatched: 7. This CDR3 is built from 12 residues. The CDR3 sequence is CAAGQGSDTIYF. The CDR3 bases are TGTGCCGCAGGACAGGGGAGCGACACCATATATTTT.

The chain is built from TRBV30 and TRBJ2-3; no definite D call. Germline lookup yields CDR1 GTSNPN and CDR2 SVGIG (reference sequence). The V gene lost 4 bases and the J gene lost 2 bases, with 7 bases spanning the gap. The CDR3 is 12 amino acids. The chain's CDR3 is CAWNRDTDTQYF. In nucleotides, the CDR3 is TGTGCCTGGAACCGCGACACAGATACGCAGTATTTT.

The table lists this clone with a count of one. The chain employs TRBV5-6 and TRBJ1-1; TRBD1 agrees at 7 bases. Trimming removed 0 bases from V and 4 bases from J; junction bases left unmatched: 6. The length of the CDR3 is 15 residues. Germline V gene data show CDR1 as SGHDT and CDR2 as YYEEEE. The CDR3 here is CASSLGHRGGTEAFF. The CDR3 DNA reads TGTGCCAGCAGCTTGGGCCACAGGGGCGGCACTGAAGCTTTCTTT.

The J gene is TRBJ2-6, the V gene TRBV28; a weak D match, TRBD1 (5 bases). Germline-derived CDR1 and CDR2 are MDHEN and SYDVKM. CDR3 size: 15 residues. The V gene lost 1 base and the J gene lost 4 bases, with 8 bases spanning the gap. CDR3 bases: TGTGCCAGCAGTTTATCGCCAGGGGGGGCCAACGTCCTGACTTTC. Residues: CASSLSPGGANVLTF.

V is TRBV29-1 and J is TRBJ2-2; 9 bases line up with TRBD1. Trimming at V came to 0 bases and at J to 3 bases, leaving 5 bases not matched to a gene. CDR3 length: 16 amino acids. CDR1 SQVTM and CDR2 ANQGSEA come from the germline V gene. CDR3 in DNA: TGCAGCGTTGAAGAGGGACAGGGCGCCTACACCGGGGAGCTGTTTTTT. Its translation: CSVEEGQGAYTGELFF.

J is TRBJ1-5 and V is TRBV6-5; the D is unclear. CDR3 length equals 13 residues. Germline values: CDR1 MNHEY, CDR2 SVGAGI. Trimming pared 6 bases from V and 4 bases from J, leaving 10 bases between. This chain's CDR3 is CASSRQINQPQHF. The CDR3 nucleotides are TGTGCCAGCAGCCGACAAATTAATCAGCCCCAGCATTTT.

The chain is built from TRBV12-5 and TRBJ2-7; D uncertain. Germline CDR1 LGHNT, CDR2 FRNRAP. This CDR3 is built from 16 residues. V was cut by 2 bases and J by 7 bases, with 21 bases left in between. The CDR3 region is CASGLTLSQAPGEQYF. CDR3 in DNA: TGTGCTAGTGGTTTGACTCTAAGTCAGGCCCCGGGTGAGCAGTACTTC.

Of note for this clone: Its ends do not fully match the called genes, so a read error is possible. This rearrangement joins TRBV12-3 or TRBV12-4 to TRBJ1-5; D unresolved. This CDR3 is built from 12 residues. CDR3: CASSLGNQAQHF. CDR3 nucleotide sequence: TGTGCCAGCAGTCTGGGAAATCAGGCCCAGCATTTT.

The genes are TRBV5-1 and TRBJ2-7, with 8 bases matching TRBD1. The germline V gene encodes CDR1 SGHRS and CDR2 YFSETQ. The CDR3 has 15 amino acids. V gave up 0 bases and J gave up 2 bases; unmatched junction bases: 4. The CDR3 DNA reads TGCGCCAGCAGCTTGGGTTGGACAGGGCCCTACGAGCAGTACTTC. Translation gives CASSLGWTGPYEQYF.

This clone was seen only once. In nucleotides, the CDR3 is TGTGCCAGCACCCAGACGGGAGTCGCACCCCTCCACTTT. This sequence encodes CASTQTGVAPLHF. The chain recombines TRBV27 with TRBJ1-6; no firm D call. Germline V gene data show CDR1 as MNHEY and CDR2 as SMNVEV (reference sequence). V gave up 7 bases and J gave up 11 bases, with 15 bases separating them. This CDR3 contains 13 residues.

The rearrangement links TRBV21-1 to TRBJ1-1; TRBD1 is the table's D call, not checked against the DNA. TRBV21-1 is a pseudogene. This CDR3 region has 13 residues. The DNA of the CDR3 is TGTGCCAGCAGCAAAGACAGGGCCACTGAAGCTTTCTTT. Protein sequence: CASSKDRATEAFF.

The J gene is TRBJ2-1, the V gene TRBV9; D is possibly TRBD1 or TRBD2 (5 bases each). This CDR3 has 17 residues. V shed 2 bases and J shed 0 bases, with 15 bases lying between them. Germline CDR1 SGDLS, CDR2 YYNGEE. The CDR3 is CASSVRSEGSSYNEQFF. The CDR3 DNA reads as TGTGCCAGCAGCGTCCGATCAGAGGGGTCCTCCTACAATGAGCAGTTCTTC.

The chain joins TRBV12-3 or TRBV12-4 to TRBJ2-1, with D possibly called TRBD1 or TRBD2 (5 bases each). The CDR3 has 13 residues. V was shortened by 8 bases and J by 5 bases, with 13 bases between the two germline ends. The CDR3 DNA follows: TGTGCCAGCGGGGGTAGGTTGAACAATGAGCAGTTCTTC. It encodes CASGGRLNNEQFF.

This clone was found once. CDR3 sequence: CASSSRTVNYGYTF. The CDR3, as DNA: TGTGCCAGCAGCTCTCGGACAGTTAACTATGGCTACACCTTC. The chain links TRBV9 to TRBJ1-2; TRBD1 is a possible D gene (6 bases). From germline, CDR1 is SGDLS and CDR2 YYNGEE. V was shortened by 4 bases and J by 1 base, with 11 bases between the two germline ends. This CDR3 contains 14 residues. The full variable domain, its missing parts supplied by reference TRBV9 and TRBJ1-2, is DSGVTQTPKHLITATGQRVTLRCSPRSGDLSVYWYQQSLDQGLQFLIQYYNGEERAKGNILERFSAQQFPDLHSELNLSSLELGDSALYFCASSSRTVNYGYTFGSGTRLTVV.

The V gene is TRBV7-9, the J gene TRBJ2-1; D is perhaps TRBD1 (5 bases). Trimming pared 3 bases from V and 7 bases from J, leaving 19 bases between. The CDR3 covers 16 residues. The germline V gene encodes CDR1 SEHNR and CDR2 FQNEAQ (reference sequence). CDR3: CASSFRQRRTTNEQFF. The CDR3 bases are TGTGCCAGCAGCTTTCGACAGAGACGAACTACAAATGAGCAGTTCTTC. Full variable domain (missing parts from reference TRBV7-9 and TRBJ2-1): DTGVSQNPRHKITKRGQNVTFRCDPISEHNRLYWYRQTLGQGPEFLTYFQNEAQLEKSRLLSDRFSAERPKGSFSTLEIQRTEQGDSAMYLCASSFRQRRTTNEQFFGPGTRLTVL.

The CDR3 region has the DNA TGCGCCAGCGCGGAGCAGGGGAGAGAAGAGACCCAGTACTTC. Translated: CASAEQGREETQYF. The V gene is TRBV5-1, the J gene TRBJ2-5; perhaps TRBD1 as D (6 bases). V lost 7 bases and J lost 3, with 16 bases in between. CDR3 length equals 14 residues. Germline V CDR1 and CDR2: SGHRS, YFSETQ.

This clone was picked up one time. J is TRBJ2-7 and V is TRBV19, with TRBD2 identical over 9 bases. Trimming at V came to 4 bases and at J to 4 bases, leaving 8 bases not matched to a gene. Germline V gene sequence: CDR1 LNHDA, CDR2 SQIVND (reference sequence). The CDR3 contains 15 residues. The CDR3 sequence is CASSTRSGSGYEQYF. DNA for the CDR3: TGTGCCAGTAGTACACGTAGCGGGAGTGGGTACGAGCAGTACTTC.

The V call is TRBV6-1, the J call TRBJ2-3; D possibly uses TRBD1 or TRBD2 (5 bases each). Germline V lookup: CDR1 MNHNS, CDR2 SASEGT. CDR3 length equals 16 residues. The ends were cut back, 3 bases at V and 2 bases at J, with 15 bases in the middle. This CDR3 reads CASSDAVWGNTDTQYF. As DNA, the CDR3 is TGTGCCAGCAGTGACGCCGTTTGGGGGAACACAGATACGCAGTATTTT.

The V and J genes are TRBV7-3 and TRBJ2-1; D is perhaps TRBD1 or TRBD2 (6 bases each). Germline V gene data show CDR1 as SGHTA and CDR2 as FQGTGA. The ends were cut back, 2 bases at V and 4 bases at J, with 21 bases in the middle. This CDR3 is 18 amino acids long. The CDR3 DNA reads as TGTGCCAGCAGCTTAGCGGTAGGAGTTGGGGGGCTTTACAATGAGCAGTTCTTC. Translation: CASSLAVGVGGLYNEQFF. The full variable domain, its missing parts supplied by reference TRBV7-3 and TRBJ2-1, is GAGVSQTPSNKVTEKGKYVELRCDPISGHTALYWYRQSLGQGPEFLIYFQGTGAADDSGLPNDRFFAVRPEGSVSTLKIQRTERGDSAVYLCASSLAVGVGGLYNEQFFGPGTRLTVL.

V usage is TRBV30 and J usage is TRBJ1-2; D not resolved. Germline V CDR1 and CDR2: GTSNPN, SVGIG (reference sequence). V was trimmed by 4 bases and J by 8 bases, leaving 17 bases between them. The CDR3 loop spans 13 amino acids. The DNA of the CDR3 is TGTGCCTGGACTCCGATATCGCTACTAGGCTACACCTTC. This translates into CAWTPISLLGYTF.

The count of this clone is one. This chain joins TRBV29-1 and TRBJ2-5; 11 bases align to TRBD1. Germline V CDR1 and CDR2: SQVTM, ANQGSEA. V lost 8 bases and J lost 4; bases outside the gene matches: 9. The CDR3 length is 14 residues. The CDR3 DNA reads TGCAGCTGCAGAGGGGACAGGGGGGCAGAGACCCAGTACTTC. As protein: CSCRGDRGAETQYF.

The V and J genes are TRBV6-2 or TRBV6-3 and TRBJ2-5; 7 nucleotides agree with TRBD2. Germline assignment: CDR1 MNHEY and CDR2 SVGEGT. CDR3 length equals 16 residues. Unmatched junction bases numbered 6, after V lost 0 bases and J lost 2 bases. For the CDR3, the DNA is TGTGCCAGCAGTTACTCTCTAGCGGATATGCAAGAGACCCAGTACTTC. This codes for CASSYSLADMQETQYF.

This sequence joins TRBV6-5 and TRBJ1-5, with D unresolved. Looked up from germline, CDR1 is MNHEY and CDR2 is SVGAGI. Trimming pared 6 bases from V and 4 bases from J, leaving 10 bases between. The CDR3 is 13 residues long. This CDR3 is CASSSNKNQPQHF. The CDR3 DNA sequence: TGTGCCAGCAGCAGTAACAAGAATCAGCCCCAGCATTTT.